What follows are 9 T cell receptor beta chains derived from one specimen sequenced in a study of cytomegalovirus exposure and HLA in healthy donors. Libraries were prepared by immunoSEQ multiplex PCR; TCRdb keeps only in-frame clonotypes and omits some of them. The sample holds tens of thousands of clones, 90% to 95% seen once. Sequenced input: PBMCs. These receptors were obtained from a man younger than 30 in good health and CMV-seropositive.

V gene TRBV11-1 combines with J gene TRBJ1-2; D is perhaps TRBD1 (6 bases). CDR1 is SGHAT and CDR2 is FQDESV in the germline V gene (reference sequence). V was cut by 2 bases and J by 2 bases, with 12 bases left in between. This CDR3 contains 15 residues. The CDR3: CASSLSRGANYGYTF. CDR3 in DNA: TGTGCCAGCAGCTTATCGCGGGGGGCGAACTATGGCTACACCTTC.

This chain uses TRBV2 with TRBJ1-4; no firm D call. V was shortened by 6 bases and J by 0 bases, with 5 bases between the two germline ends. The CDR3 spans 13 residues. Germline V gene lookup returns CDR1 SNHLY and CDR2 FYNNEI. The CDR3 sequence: CASSPPTNEKLFF. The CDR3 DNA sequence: TGTGCCAGCAGCCCTCCAACTAATGAAAAACTGTTTTTT.

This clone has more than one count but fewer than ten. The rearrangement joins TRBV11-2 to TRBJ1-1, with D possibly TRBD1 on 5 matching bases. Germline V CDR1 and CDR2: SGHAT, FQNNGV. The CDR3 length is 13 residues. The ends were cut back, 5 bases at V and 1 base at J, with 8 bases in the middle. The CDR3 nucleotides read TGTGCCAGCAGCCGCGACAGGAACACTGAAGCTTTCTTT. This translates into CASSRDRNTEAFF.

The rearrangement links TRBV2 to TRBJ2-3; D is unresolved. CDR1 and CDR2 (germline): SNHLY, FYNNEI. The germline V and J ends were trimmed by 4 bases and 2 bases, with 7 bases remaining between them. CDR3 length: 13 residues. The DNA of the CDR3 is TGTGCCAGCAGTGTAGAATACACAGATACGCAGTATTTT. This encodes CASSVEYTDTQYF. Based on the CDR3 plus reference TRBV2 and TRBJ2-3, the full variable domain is EPEVTQTPSHQVTQMGQEVILRCVPISNHLYFYWYRQILGQKVEFLVSFYNNEISEKSEIFDDQFSVERPDGSNFTLKIRSTKLEDSAMYFCASSVEYTDTQYFGPGTRLTVL.

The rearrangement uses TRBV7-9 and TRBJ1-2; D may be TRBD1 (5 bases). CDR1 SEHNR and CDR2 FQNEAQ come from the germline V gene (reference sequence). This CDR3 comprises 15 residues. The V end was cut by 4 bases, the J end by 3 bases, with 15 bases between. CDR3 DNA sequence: TGTGCCAGCAGCTACGCCCGGGACTGGCACTATGGCTACACCTTC. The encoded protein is CASSYARDWHYGYTF.

CDR3 in DNA: TGTGCCACCTCATTCCTCGGACTAGTCACAGATACGCAGTATTTT. As protein: CATSFLGLVTDTQYF. V usage is TRBV6-1 and J usage is TRBJ2-3, with TRBD2 matching over 7 bases. Per the germline V gene, CDR1 is MNHNS and CDR2 is SASEGT. The CDR3 extends over 15 amino acids. With 10 bases clipped from V and 2 bases from J, the junction kept 12 bases outside the gene matches.

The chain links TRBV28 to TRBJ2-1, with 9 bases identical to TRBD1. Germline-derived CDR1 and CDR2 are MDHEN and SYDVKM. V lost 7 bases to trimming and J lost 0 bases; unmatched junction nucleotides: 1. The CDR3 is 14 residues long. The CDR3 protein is CASTTGGSYNEQFF. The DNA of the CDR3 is TGTGCCAGCACGACAGGGGGCTCCTACAATGAGCAGTTCTTC.

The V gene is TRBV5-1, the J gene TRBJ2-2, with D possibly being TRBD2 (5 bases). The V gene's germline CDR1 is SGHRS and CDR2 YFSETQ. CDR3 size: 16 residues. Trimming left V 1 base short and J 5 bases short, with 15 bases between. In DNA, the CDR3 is TGCGCCAGCAGCTTGTTAGTCGTCGAGGGTACCGGGGAGCTGTTTTTT. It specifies CASSLLVVEGTGELFF.

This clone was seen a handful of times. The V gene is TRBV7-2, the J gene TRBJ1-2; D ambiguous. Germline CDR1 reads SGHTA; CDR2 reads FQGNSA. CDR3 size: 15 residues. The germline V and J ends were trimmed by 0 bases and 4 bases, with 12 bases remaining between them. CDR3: CASSLARRSSYGYTF. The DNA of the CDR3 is TGTGCCAGCAGCTTAGCGAGGAGATCATCCTATGGCTACACCTTC.